The 29 T cell receptor beta chains given below trace back to one sample, sequenced in a study of response to subunit inactivated influenza vaccine. TCRdb re-analysed the RT-PCR reads in MiXCR, keeping a single row per CDR3 protein. Of almost 250,000 distinct CDR3 sequences in the sample, 12% were seen once. The specimen comprised non-naive T cells sorted from PBMCs, sampled around 14 days before vaccination. These receptors were obtained from a man between 45 and 60 years old who received an inactivated influenza vaccine.

The sample holds a few counts of this clonotype. V and J are TRBV5-1 and TRBJ2-7, with 8 bases matching TRBD1. This CDR3 spans 14 amino acids. CDR1 and CDR2 from the germline V gene are SGHRS and YFSETQ. With 4 bases clipped from V and 5 bases from J, the junction kept 8 bases outside the gene matches. CDR3 sequence: CASSLSTGENEQYF. CDR3 DNA sequence: TGCGCCAGCAGCCTTTCGACAGGGGAAAACGAGCAGTACTTC.

The CDR3 DNA reads as TGCAGTGTCTACCGGGACAGGGGGAACACTGAAGCTTTCTTT. It translates to CSVYRDRGNTEAFF. The V gene is TRBV20-1, the J gene TRBJ1-1; 10 bases are shared with TRBD1. The CDR3 has 14 amino acids. The V segment lost 7 bases and the J segment 1 base; nucleotides outside the gene matches: 6. Germline V gives CDR1 DFQATT, CDR2 SNEGSKA (reference sequence).

The CDR3 protein is CSVEDEQYF. In DNA, the CDR3 is TGCAGCGTTGAGGACGAGCAGTACTTC. V and J are TRBV29-1 and TRBJ2-7, with unresolved D. V shed 3 bases and J shed 5 bases, with 2 bases lying between them. This CDR3 comprises 9 residues. Germline V gene sequence: CDR1 SQVTM, CDR2 ANQGSEA.

This clonotype was recorded many times. V and J are TRBV6-2 or TRBV6-3 and TRBJ1-5; a possible D gene is TRBD1 (5 bases). Trimming removed 7 bases from V and 7 bases from J, with 11 bases in between. The germline gives CDR1 MNHEY, CDR2 SVGEGT. The CDR3 covers 12 residues. The CDR3 coding sequence is TGTGCCAGCAAGGGGAATAACCAGCCCCAGCATTTT. It specifies CASKGNNQPQHF.

The chain couples TRBV5-1 to TRBJ2-7; TRBD2 might be the D (5 bases). The CDR3 extends over 15 amino acids. CDR1 is SGHRS, CDR2 YFSETQ, per germline. Trimming removed 0 bases from V and 5 bases from J, with 15 bases in between. The CDR3 DNA is TGCGCCAGCAGCTTGGCCATGAGAGTCGGGGACGAGCAGTACTTC. Residues: CASSLAMRVGDEQYF.

This clonotype was seen many times. The genes are TRBV12-3 or TRBV12-4 and TRBJ2-6; D tentatively reads TRBD1 or TRBD2 (5 bases each). The CDR3 contains 16 residues. Trimming removed 6 bases at V and 0 bases at J, with 12 bases between. CDR3 loop: CASRMQGRSGANVLTF. DNA of the CDR3: TGTGCCAGCAGGATGCAGGGACGCTCTGGGGCCAACGTCCTGACTTTC.

This clonotype turned up a few times. The CDR3 coding sequence is TGTGCCAGCAGTTCTCTCCCTTGGGTGCAGTTCTTC. As protein: CASSSLPWVQFF. The chain has TRBV27 and TRBJ2-1, with no clear D. V lost 4 bases and J lost 12, with 13 bases in between. The CDR3 contains 12 residues. CDR1 is MNHEY, CDR2 SMNVEV, per germline (reference sequence).

This clonotype has a handful of counts. The J gene is TRBJ1-5, the V gene TRBV30; 7 positions match TRBD1. V shed 2 bases and J 9 bases; nucleotides not matched to a gene: 13. This CDR3 has 15 amino acids. The germline CDR1 and CDR2 sequences are GTSNPN and SVGIG (reference sequence). The CDR3 reads CAWSLDQGVRPPQHF. The CDR3 DNA sequence: TGTGCCTGGAGTCTCGATCAGGGGGTTCGGCCGCCCCAGCATTTT.

This clonotype was seen many times. CDR3 loop: CASSSLKMELFF. Here the CDR3 DNA reads TGTGCCAGCAGCTCTTTAAAAATGGAGCTGTTTTTT. V is TRBV7-2 and J is TRBJ2-2; D remains unclear. CDR1 is SGHTA and CDR2 is FQGNSA in the germline V gene. The CDR3 consists of 12 residues. V gave up 4 bases and J gave up 10 bases, with 10 bases separating them.

The J gene is TRBJ2-1, the V gene TRBV7-2; TRBD2 aligns across 10 bases. V was pared by 5 bases and J by 8 bases, with 9 bases of the junction left unmatched. Germline V gene sequence: CDR1 SGHTA, CDR2 FQGNSA. CDR3 size: 15 residues. The CDR3 sequence is CASSRASGGVHEQFF. The DNA of the CDR3 is TGTGCCAGCAGCCGCGCTAGCGGGGGTGTTCATGAGCAGTTCTTC.

The chain recombines TRBV5-1 with TRBJ2-7; D ambiguous. CDR1 and CDR2 (germline): SGHRS, YFSETQ. The length of the CDR3 is 15 residues. V lost 4 bases and J lost 0, with 14 bases in between. The DNA for the CDR3 is TGCGCCAGCAGCATACATGGGAACACCTCCTACGAGCAGTACTTC. This codes for CASSIHGNTSYEQYF.

The chain joins TRBV12-3 or TRBV12-4 to TRBJ1-5; tentatively, D is TRBD1 (6 bases). CDR3 length equals 16 residues. V shed 3 bases and J shed 2 bases, with 14 bases lying between them. The DNA for the CDR3 is TGTGCCAGCAGTTTCCGGGGGGCTATGGGCAATCAGCCCCAGCATTTT. Translated: CASSFRGAMGNQPQHF.

This clonotype was detected only a few times. The CDR3 DNA follows: TGTGCCAGCTCAATAAACGGCGGGTCCAATGAGCAGTTCTTC. This encodes CASSINGGSNEQFF. The V call is TRBV18, the J call TRBJ2-1; a weak D match, TRBD2 (5 bases). The CDR3 has 14 residues. From germline, CDR1 is KGHSH and CDR2 LQKENI. Trimming removed 5 bases at V and 6 bases at J, with 14 bases between.

In the case of this clonotype: Germline is not matched at one junction end, which may reflect a read error. The V call is TRBV29-1, the J call TRBJ2-6; no reliable D call. Germline CDR1 is SQVTM and CDR2 is ANQGSEA. This CDR3 has 13 residues. The CDR3 region is CSVQDSGANVLTF. CDR3 nucleotide sequence: TGCAGCGTTCAAGACTCTGGGGCCAACGTCCTGACTTTC. Variable domain in full (rest from reference TRBV29-1 and TRBJ2-6): SAVISQKPSRDICQRGTSLTIQCQVDSQVTMMFWYRQQPGQSLTLIATANQGSEATYESGFVIDKFPISRPNLTFSTLTVSNMSPEDSSIYLCSVQDSGANVLTFGAGSRLTVL.

V usage is TRBV20-1 and J usage is TRBJ2-1; D is perhaps TRBD2 (6 bases). V was cut by 8 bases and J by 6 bases, with 11 bases left in between. From germline, CDR1 is DFQATT and CDR2 SNEGSKA (reference sequence). The CDR3 is made up of 11 amino acids. The CDR3 sequence is CSSDYFNEQFF. CDR3 nucleotides: TGCAGTTCGGACTACTTCAATGAGCAGTTCTTC.

V gene TRBV7-2 combines with J gene TRBJ2-3, with a weak D call TRBD2 (6 bases). The CDR3 contains 15 residues. The germline CDR1 and CDR2 sequences are SGHTA and FQGNSA. Trimming removed 2 bases at V and 1 base at J, with 10 bases between. The CDR3 region is CASSLITGGTDTQYF. In nucleotides, the CDR3 is TGTGCCAGCAGCTTAATAACGGGGGGCACAGATACGCAGTATTTT.

The chain employs TRBV4-3 and TRBJ1-2, with a weak D call TRBD1 (6 bases). Germline CDR1 reads LGHNA; CDR2 reads YSLEER. The CDR3 consists of 17 residues. Deletions cut 1 base from V and 1 base from J, with 16 bases between. The CDR3, as DNA: TGCGCCAGCAGCCAAGGCACCGGGACACAAGTTAACTATGGCTACACCTTC. It translates to CASSQGTGTQVNYGYTF.

The J gene is TRBJ1-4, the V gene TRBV4-1; 7 bases line up with TRBD1. This CDR3 comprises 17 residues. V shed 4 bases, J shed 5 bases, and the junction held 13 bases outside the gene matches. CDR1 and CDR2 from the germline V gene are MGHRA and YSYEKL. CDR3 bases: TGCGCCAGCAGCCGCGAGGGGGTTAACAGGGGCAATGAAAAACTGTTTTTT. This codes for CASSREGVNRGNEKLFF.

The chain uses TRBV20-1 and TRBJ2-2, with D unresolved. The length of the CDR3 is 13 residues. Looked up from germline, CDR1 is DFQATT and CDR2 is SNEGSKA (reference sequence). Trimming removed 3 bases at V and 2 bases at J, with 7 bases between. CDR3 sequence reads: CSARRTNTGELFF. Written as DNA, the CDR3 is TGCAGTGCTAGGAGGACCAACACCGGGGAGCTGTTTTTT.

This chain connects TRBV6-1 to TRBJ1-1; 11 bases align to TRBD1. The CDR3 runs to 16 residues. CDR1 and CDR2 (germline): MNHNS, SASEGT. Trimming took 6 bases from V and 1 from J; bases not matched to a gene: 7. The CDR3 is CASRSGTGGQNTEAFF. The CDR3 region has the DNA TGTGCCAGCAGATCCGGGACAGGGGGGCAGAACACTGAAGCTTTCTTT.

A few counts support this clonotype. This rearrangement joins TRBV19 to TRBJ2-1; 11 bases are a match to TRBD1. The J segment lost 8 bases and the V segment lost 4 bases, leaving 7 bases of the junction unmatched. There are 15 residues in the CDR3. Germline CDR1 and CDR2: LNHDA and SQIVND (reference sequence). The chain's CDR3 is CASSTPGQGDDEQFF. The CDR3 DNA is TGTGCCAGTAGTACCCCGGGACAGGGGGATGATGAGCAGTTCTTC.

The chain links TRBV5-1 to TRBJ2-1; perhaps TRBD1 as D (6 bases). The CDR3 sequence is 17 residues long. Trimming shortened V by 4 bases and J by 0 bases, and 17 bases separated the two germline ends. Per germline, CDR1 SGHRS and CDR2 YFSETQ. CDR3 DNA sequence: TGCGCCAGCAGCGCAGCCACAGGGATGAGCTCCTACAATGAGCAGTTCTTC. It encodes CASSAATGMSSYNEQFF.

The V gene is TRBV6-5, the J gene TRBJ1-2; no definite D call. The germline V gene encodes CDR1 MNHEY and CDR2 SVGAGI. V was cut by 7 bases and J by 0 bases, with 18 bases left in between. The CDR3 has 16 amino acids. The CDR3 nucleotides read TGTGCCAGCAACTTACTCCCGGCTGGGCCTAACTATGGCTACACCTTC. As protein: CASNLLPAGPNYGYTF.

The chain carries TRBV20-1 and TRBJ2-5, with D uncertain. With 3 bases removed from V and 4 bases from J, the gap between germline ends came to 6 bases. The CDR3 sequence is 11 residues long. Looked up from germline, CDR1 is DFQATT and CDR2 is SNEGSKA (reference sequence). CDR3 residues: CSASYRETQYF. The CDR3, as DNA: TGCAGTGCTAGCTACCGAGAGACCCAGTACTTC.

This clonotype was recorded many times. This chain joins TRBV7-2 and TRBJ2-3; 8 nucleotides match TRBD1. The CDR3 totals 15 residues. The germline V gene has CDR1 SGHTA and CDR2 FQGNSA. The trim removed 5 bases at V and 2 bases at J, leaving 6 bases unmatched. The CDR3 nucleotides read TGTGCCAGCAGCCCGGGACAGGCCTACACAGATACGCAGTATTTT. This translates into CASSPGQAYTDTQYF.

This clonotype came up a few times. The chain recombines TRBV2 with TRBJ1-1; 7 bases fit TRBD1. CDR3 length: 14 amino acids. Per germline, CDR1 SNHLY and CDR2 FYNNEI. The trim removed 9 bases at V and 3 bases at J, leaving 10 bases unmatched. This CDR3 reads CASLSTGTDTEAFF. The CDR3 nucleotides are TGTGCCAGTCTCTCGACAGGGACGGACACTGAAGCTTTCTTT. Together with reference TRBV2 and TRBJ1-1, the CDR3 gives the full variable domain: EPEVTQTPSHQVTQMGQEVILRCVPISNHLYFYWYRQILGQKVEFLVSFYNNEISEKSEIFDDQFSVERPDGSNFTLKIRSTKLEDSAMYFCASLSTGTDTEAFFGQGTRLTVV.

This clonotype has more than one count but fewer than ten. The CDR3 loop is CATSDLEQNYGYTF. CDR3 coding DNA: TGTGCCACCAGTGATTTAGAACAGAACTATGGCTACACCTTC. The chain joins TRBV24-1 to TRBJ1-2; the D is unclear. V was trimmed by 1 base and J by 2 bases, leaving 7 bases between them. The germline CDR1 and CDR2 sequences are KGHDR and SFDVKD. The CDR3 runs to 14 residues.

The table lists this clonotype with a few counts. This chain joins TRBV4-2 and TRBJ2-7; 9 nucleotides agree with TRBD2. Germline V gene sequence: CDR1 LGHNA, CDR2 YNFKEQ. The CDR3 loop spans 16 amino acids. With V trimmed by 2 bases and J by 2 bases, 7 bases remained unmatched. The CDR3 loop is CASSQREPSGAYEQYF. Written as DNA, the CDR3 is TGTGCCAGCAGCCAACGGGAACCTAGCGGGGCCTACGAGCAGTACTTC.

This clonotype was observed a handful of times. CDR3 residues: CASSAPSPGVAYNEQFF. DNA for the CDR3: TGTGCCAGCAGTGCCCCCTCCCCGGGAGTGGCCTACAATGAGCAGTTCTTC. The chain carries TRBV6-2 or TRBV6-3 and TRBJ2-1; possible D gene TRBD2, 6 bases. CDR3 size: 17 residues. The germline V and J ends were trimmed by 5 bases and 2 bases, with 19 bases remaining between them. Germline-derived CDR1 and CDR2 are MNHEY and SVGEGT.